This T cell receptor (beta chain) was captured in a study of T-cell memory formation after mild COVID-19. Overall study findings and caveats: Some responding clones appeared in pre-infection memory, suggesting cross-reactive memory joined. Contracting CD4+ clones were located mainly in CM and EM, and CD8+ clones in EMRA. Later expanders leaned toward CD4+, whereas clones contracting from day 15 to 85 were balanced CD4/CD8.

This clonotype has only a few counts. Its antigen is still unknown. UMIs and sample barcodes were carried by the TCR alpha and TCR beta cDNA libraries that 5'RACE produced using constant-segment primers. TCRdb ran MiXCR on the 5' RACE reads and lists one entry per CDR3 protein. The sample includes roughly 350,000 distinct CDR3 sequences, roughly 15% of them seen just once. The V gene's germline CDR1 is LGHNA and CDR2 YSLEER. The CDR3 has 15 residues. The V segment lost 9 bases and the J segment 6 bases; nucleotides outside the gene matches: 16. The clonotype was recovered from a man younger than 35 who had mild COVID-19 (a few samples of this study predate the infection). Cell type and time point are not known. V and J are TRBV4-3 and TRBJ2-7, with 8 bases lining up with TRBD1. The sample taken for sequencing was PBMCs or a T cell subset sorted from them (not recorded which). CDR3: CARRFETGQAAEQYF. The CDR3 DNA reads as TGCGCCAGACGATTTGAAACGGGACAGGCGGCCGAGCAGTACTTC.